This is a list of T cell receptor beta chains from one sample in a study of graft-versus-host responses after intestinal transplantation. Sequencing was performed with immunoSEQ multiplex PCR; in TCRdb, only in-frame clones are kept and a portion is missing. The sample carries tens of thousands of clones, 90% to 95% recorded once. Specimen: PBMCs, collected around 120 days after intestinal transplantation. The origin of the receptors is a human patient who received an intestinal transplant, so some T cells may come from the graft donor. Each CDR3 is given with its conserved first and last residue. The order of the fields is V gene, J gene, D gene, CDR3 protein, CDR3 DNA. D genes are given only for firm matches.

TRBV6-5	TRBJ1-1	.	CASSYSLPGITEAFF	TGTGCCAGCAGTTACAGTTTACCGGGGATCACTGAAGCTTTCTTT
TRBV9	TRBJ1-5	.	CASSPGRGWQPQHF	TGTGCCAGCAGCCCCGGCCGGGGTTGGCAGCCCCAGCATTTT
TRBV27	TRBJ2-1	TRBD2	CASSLSPLSGGEFF	TGTGCCAGCAGTTTATCTCCCCTTAGCGGGGGGGAGTTCTTC
TRBV6-5	TRBJ2-4	.	CASSYSAGVAKNIQYF	TGTGCCAGCAGTTACTCGGCCGGCGTGGCCAAAAACATTCAGTACTTC
TRBV4-2	TRBJ2-7	.	CASSPDRGQRYEQYF	TGTGCCAGCAGCCCGGACAGAGGGCAGAGGTACGAGCAGTACTTC
TRBV2	TRBJ2-7	.	CASSERGWIDEQYF	TGTGCCAGCAGTGAAAGGGGCTGGATAGACGAGCAGTACTTC
TRBV6-1	TRBJ2-1	.	CATQGGGINEQFF	TGTGCCACCCAGGGGGGAGGGATCAATGAGCAGTTCTTC
TRBV2	TRBJ2-6	.	CASSKEGHRSGANVLTF	TGTGCCAGCAGTAAAGAAGGACATCGCTCTGGGGCCAACGTCCTGACTTTC
TRBV5-1	TRBJ2-3	.	CASSSTRSTDTQYF	TGCGCCAGCAGCAGTACTAGGTCCACAGATACGCAGTATTTT
TRBV5-4	TRBJ2-1	.	CASSLASNYGGPLGNEQFF	TGTGCCAGCAGCTTGGCCTCTAATTACGGGGGGCCCCTAGGGAATGAGCAGTTCTTC
TRBV5-1	TRBJ2-3	TRBD2	CASSLAGLAFSTDTQYF	TGCGCCAGCAGCTTGGCGGGACTAGCCTTCAGCACAGATACGCAGTATTTT
TRBV15	TRBJ2-1	.	CATSRGSGGRYNEQFF	TGTGCCACCAGCAGGGGTTCTGGCGGACGGTACAATGAGCAGTTCTTC
TRBV12-1	TRBJ1-1	.	CASSFAEHTEAFF	TGTGCCAGCAGCTTTGCAGAACACACTGAAGCTTTCTTT
TRBV7-8	TRBJ1-2	TRBD1	CASSIGQGPNYGYTF	TGTGCCAGCAGCATCGGACAGGGACCCAACTATGGCTACACCTTC
TRBV28	TRBJ2-5	.	CASSTQETQYF	TGTGCCAGCAGTACCCAAGAGACCCAGTACTTC
TRBV5-1	TRBJ2-3	TRBD1	CASSVDRGASTDTQYF	TGCGCCAGCAGCGTAGACAGGGGGGCTAGCACAGATACGCAGTATTTT
TRBV5-1	TRBJ2-2	.	CASTSGVGTGELFF	TGCGCCAGCACGTCGGGGGTAGGGACCGGGGAGCTGTTTTTT